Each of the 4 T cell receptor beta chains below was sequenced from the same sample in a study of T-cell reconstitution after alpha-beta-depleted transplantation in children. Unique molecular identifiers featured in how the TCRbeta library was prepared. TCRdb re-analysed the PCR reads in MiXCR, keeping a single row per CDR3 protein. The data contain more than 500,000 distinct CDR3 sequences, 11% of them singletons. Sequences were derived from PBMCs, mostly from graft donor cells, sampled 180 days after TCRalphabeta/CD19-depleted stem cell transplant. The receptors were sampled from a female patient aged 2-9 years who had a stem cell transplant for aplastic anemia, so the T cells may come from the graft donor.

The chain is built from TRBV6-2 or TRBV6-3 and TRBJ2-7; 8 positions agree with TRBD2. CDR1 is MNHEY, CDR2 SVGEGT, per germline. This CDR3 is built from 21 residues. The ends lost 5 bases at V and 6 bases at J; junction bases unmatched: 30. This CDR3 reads CASSRSGSGTRENLAAAEQYV. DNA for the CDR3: TGTGCCAGCAGTCGGAGTGGTAGCGGGACTCGGGAAAATCTCGCCGCCGCCGAGCAGTACGTC.

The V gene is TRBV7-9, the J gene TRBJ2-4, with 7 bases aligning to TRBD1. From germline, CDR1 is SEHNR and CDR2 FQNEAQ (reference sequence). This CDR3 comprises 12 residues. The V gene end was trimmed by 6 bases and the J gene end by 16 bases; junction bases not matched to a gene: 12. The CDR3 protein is CASRHSGTAVYF. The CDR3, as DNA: TGTGCCAGCAGGCATTCCGGGACAGCCGTCTACTTC. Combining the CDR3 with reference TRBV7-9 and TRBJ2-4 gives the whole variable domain DTGVSQNPRHKITKRGQNVTFRCDPISEHNRLYWYRQTLGQGPEFLTYFQNEAQLEKSRLLSDRFSAERPKGSFSTLEIQRTEQGDSAMYLCASRHSGTAVYFGAGTRLSVL.

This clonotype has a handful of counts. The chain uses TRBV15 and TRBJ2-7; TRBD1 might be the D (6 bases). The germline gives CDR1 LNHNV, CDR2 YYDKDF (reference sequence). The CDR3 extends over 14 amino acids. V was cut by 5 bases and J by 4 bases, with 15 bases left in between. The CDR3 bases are TGTGCCACCAGCGGCGTGGACAGCGATTACGAGCAGTACTTC. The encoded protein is CATSGVDSDYEQYF. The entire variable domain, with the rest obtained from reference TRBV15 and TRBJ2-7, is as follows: DAMVIQNPRYQVTQFGKPVTLSCSQTLNHNVMYWYQQKSSQAPKLLFHYYDKDFNNEADTPDNFQSRRPNTSFCFLDIRSPGLGDTAMYLCATSGVDSDYEQYFGPGTRLTVT.

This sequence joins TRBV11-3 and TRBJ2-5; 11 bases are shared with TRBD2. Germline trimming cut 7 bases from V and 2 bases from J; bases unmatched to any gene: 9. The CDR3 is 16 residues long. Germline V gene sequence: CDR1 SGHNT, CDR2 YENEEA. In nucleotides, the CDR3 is TGTGCCAGCAACTACGGACTAGCGGGCGCTCAAGAGACCCAGTACTTC. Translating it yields CASNYGLAGAQETQYF.